This T cell receptor (beta chain) comes out of a study of OX40 agonist ivuxolimab in advanced cancers. As to this clone: The target antigen is unknown.

Only in-frame clones appear in the TCRdb table, and some are missing; sequencing was by immunoSEQ multiplex PCR. The sample records about 70,000 clones, more than 75% being singletons. With 7 bases clipped from V and 3 bases from J, the junction kept 6 bases outside the gene matches. Germline V CDR1 and CDR2: LNHDA, SQIVND (reference sequence). CDR3 size: 14 residues. General study results and limits: At 0.1 to 3.0 mg/kg, CD4+ and CD8+ blood T cells expanded clonally by week 6.

This chain links TRBV19 with TRBJ1-2, with TRBD1 matching over 9 bases. The specimen was CD4+ or CD8+ T cells sorted from blood, collected in a trial of the OX40 agonist ivuxolimab. The sequence derives from an adult with an advanced solid tumor such as melanoma, head and neck, liver or kidney cancer. CDR3 sequence: CASNLGQGYYGYTF. The CDR3 nucleotides read TGTGCCAGTAATCTGGGACAGGGTTACTATGGCTACACCTTC.